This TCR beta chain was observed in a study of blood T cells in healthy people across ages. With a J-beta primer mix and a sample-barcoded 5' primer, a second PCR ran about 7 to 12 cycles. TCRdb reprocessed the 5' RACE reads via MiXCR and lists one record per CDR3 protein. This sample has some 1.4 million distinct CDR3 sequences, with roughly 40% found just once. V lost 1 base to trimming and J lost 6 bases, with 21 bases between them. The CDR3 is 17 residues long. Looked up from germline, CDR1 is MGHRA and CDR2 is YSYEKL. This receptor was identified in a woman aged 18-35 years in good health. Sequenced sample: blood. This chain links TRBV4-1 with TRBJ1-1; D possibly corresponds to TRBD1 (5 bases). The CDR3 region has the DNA TGCGCCAGCAGCCAAGGGGCGGGACGCCACCGCAACTCTGAAGCTTTCTTT. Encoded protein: CASSQGAGRHRNSEAFF.